This TCR beta chain is drawn from a study of blood T cell repertoires in COVID-19. At the level of the study: Specimens from acute and convalescent COVID-19 originated in the United States, Italy and Spain. T cells, B-cell-depleted T cells, or PBMCs provided the cDNA or gDNA that served as material.

CDR3 length: 17 amino acids. Germline CDR1 ENHRY, CDR2 SYGVKD. Trimming cost V 6 bases and J 7 bases; bases outside gene matches: 13. In the original processing: Quantification of nucleated cells was approximated via reference gene primer amplification. TCRdb's copy holds only in-frame clones and misses some; the assay was immunoSEQ multiplex PCR. Clonal size and the V and J genes are those of that table, whereas D and trimming came from the DNA. The table includes hundreds of thousands of clones, roughly 89% detected once. Sequencing was performed on peripheral blood. The gene calls are TRBV10-3 and TRBJ2-1; 12 bases are a match to TRBD2. The TCR originated in a man aged 55 to 70 who had recovered from COVID-19. CDR3 protein: CAIRESLAGGPMNEQFF. In nucleotides, the CDR3 is TGTGCCATCAGAGAAAGTCTAGCGGGGGGGCCGATGAATGAGCAGTTCTTC.